The source of this T cell receptor (beta chain) is a study of T cell responses to AZD1222 COVID-19 vaccine. Study outcomes and limitations: Targeting of unmutated variant regions was reportedly seen in nearly half of spike-specific TCRs. The donor cohort was predominantly white British with a female majority, and clonal diversity may have been underestimated. At study baseline, merely a handful of AZD1222 recipients were seropositive. Rises in breadth and depth of Spike-specific TCRs came after two AZD1222 doses.

As to this clone: Antigen unknown.

Only in-frame clones appear in the TCRdb table, and some are missing; sequencing was by immunoSEQ multiplex PCR. The table shows approximately 140,000 clones, with approximately 92% occurring only once. CDR1 is SGHRS, CDR2 YFSETQ, per germline. Trimming stripped 5 bases from V and 2 bases from J, with 14 bases between. The CDR3 covers 14 residues. The chain recombines TRBV5-1 with TRBJ2-7; possible D gene TRBD2, 7 bases. The receptor comes from an adult who received the AZD1222 COVID-19 vaccine. The starting material was peripheral blood, obtained 28 days after the second AZD1222 dose. This CDR3 is CASSERGGPYEQYF. CDR3 DNA sequence: TGCGCCAGCAGTGAGAGGGGGGGACCCTACGAGCAGTACTTC.